Below, 17 T cell receptor beta chains from the same sample are listed, as sequenced in a study of T cell responses to AZD1222 COVID-19 vaccine. Assay used: immunoSEQ multiplex PCR; TCRdb lists only in-frame clones, some missing. The sample includes some 130,000 clones, about 90% seen only once; the top ten take 1.9%. Material: peripheral blood, obtained on day 0 of AZD1222 vaccination. The receptors stem from an adult in good health.

The chain carries TRBV27 and TRBJ1-5, with 9 bases lining up with TRBD1. Germline V gene sequence: CDR1 MNHEY, CDR2 SMNVEV (reference sequence). This CDR3 region has 17 residues. J gave up 0 bases and V 5 bases, and 8 bases lay outside the gene matches. CDR3 region: CASSPRDRAYSNQPQHF. The CDR3 nucleotides are TGTGCCAGCAGTCCCCGGGACAGGGCTTATAGCAATCAGCCCCAGCATTTT.

V is TRBV5-4 and J is TRBJ2-5; 8 nucleotides align to TRBD1. The V gene end was trimmed by 4 bases and the J gene end by 3 bases; junction bases not matched to a gene: 5. CDR1 and CDR2 from the germline V gene are SGHNT and YYREEE (reference sequence). The CDR3 is made up of 14 amino acids. The CDR3 reads CASSPRTGKETQYF. The CDR3 coding sequence is TGTGCCAGCAGCCCCAGGACAGGGAAAGAGACCCAGTACTTC.

The chain recombines TRBV4-2 with TRBJ1-1; D not certain. This CDR3 is 13 amino acids long. Germline V gene sequence: CDR1 LGHNA, CDR2 YNFKEQ. The V gene lost 5 bases and the J gene lost 4 bases, with 11 bases spanning the gap. The CDR3 bases are TGTGCCAGCAGCGTAGATCCAGTCACTGAAGCTTTCTTT. It is translated as CASSVDPVTEAFF.

The V gene is TRBV18, the J gene TRBJ1-4; no reliable D call. The CDR3 has 16 amino acids. The V end lost 4 bases, the J end lost 6 bases, and 18 bases lay between the germline ends. Germline V gene lookup returns CDR1 KGHSH and CDR2 LQKENI. CDR3 nucleotide sequence: TGTGCCAGCTCACGCCCACTGAGAAGGGCCGATGAAAAACTGTTTTTT. Amino acid sequence: CASSRPLRRADEKLFF.

This sequence joins TRBV6-5 and TRBJ1-2; D is possibly TRBD1 (5 bases). The germline V and J ends were trimmed by 7 bases and 2 bases, with 14 bases remaining between them. The CDR3 is 14 amino acids. From germline, CDR1 is MNHEY and CDR2 SVGAGI. The chain's CDR3 is CASTRGPGNYGYTF. In DNA, the CDR3 is TGTGCCAGCACCCGGGGTCCAGGGAACTATGGCTACACCTTC.

This chain connects TRBV6-1 to TRBJ1-3, with D hard to call. V was pared by 7 bases and J by 2 bases, with 18 bases between. Germline V gene data show CDR1 as MNHNS and CDR2 as SASEGT. The CDR3 runs to 16 residues. For the CDR3, the DNA is TGTGCCAGCACTGAGGGCAGGACTAGAACTGGAAACACCATATATTTT. It yields the protein CASTEGRTRTGNTIYF.

The chain carries TRBV4-3 and TRBJ2-7; 11 bases are shared with TRBD1. The CDR3 is made up of 18 amino acids. Trimming cost V 2 bases and J 2 bases; bases outside gene matches: 11. The V gene's germline CDR1 is LGHNA and CDR2 YSLEER. In DNA form, the CDR3 reads TGCGCCAGCAGCCAATGGGACAGGGGGGAGTTGGGGCCCTACGAGCAGTACTTC. It is translated as CASSQWDRGELGPYEQYF.

This rearrangement joins TRBV6-5 to TRBJ1-1; 8 nucleotides align to TRBD1. This CDR3 is 15 amino acids long. CDR1 and CDR2 (germline): MNHEY, SVGAGI. V lost 6 bases to trimming and J lost 7 bases; unmatched junction nucleotides: 13. CDR3 loop: CASRSDREGWGEAFF. The CDR3, as DNA: TGTGCCAGCAGATCGGACAGGGAAGGGTGGGGTGAAGCTTTCTTT.

This chain connects TRBV5-4 to TRBJ1-6; maybe TRBD1 (6 bases). The V gene's germline CDR1 is SGHNT and CDR2 YYREEE (reference sequence). The V end lost 4 bases, the J end lost 6 bases, and 17 bases lay between the germline ends. This CDR3 has 16 amino acids. CDR3 nucleotide sequence: TGTGCCAGCAGCAACGGGTCATCCAGGGGTAATTCACCCCTCCACTTT. Residues: CASSNGSSRGNSPLHF. Full variable domain (outside the CDR3, taken from reference TRBV5-4 and TRBJ1-6): ETGVTQSPTHLIKTRGQQVTLRCSSQSGHNTVSWYQQALGQGPQFIFQYYREEENGRGNFPPRFSGLQFPNYSSELNVNALELDDSALYLCASSNGSSRGNSPLHFGNGTRLTVT.

The chain combines TRBV6-5 with TRBJ1-2; 7 bases match TRBD1. J gave up 0 bases and V 6 bases, and 7 bases lay outside the gene matches. Looked up from germline, CDR1 is MNHEY and CDR2 is SVGAGI. The CDR3 has 15 residues. Written as DNA, the CDR3 is TGTGCCAGCAGAATCGACAGGGAACCTAACTATGGCTACACCTTC. Amino acid sequence: CASRIDREPNYGYTF.

In this sample, this clone turned up a few times. This chain uses TRBV7-9 with TRBJ2-4; 8 bases are a match to TRBD1. Losses at the gene ends were 4 bases for V and 9 bases for J; bases not matched to a gene: 5. CDR1 is SEHNR and CDR2 is FQNEAQ in the germline V gene (reference sequence). This CDR3 comprises 13 residues. CDR3 sequence (DNA): TGTGCCAGCAGCTCCGACAGGGGAGGCATTCAGTACTTC. Its protein is CASSSDRGGIQYF.

The chain links TRBV7-7 to TRBJ2-1, with TRBD2 as a possible D gene (5 bases). CDR3 length: 15 residues. Trimming cost V 3 bases and J 0 bases, with 9 bases left between them. CDR1 is SSHAT, CDR2 FNYEAQ, per germline (reference sequence). CDR3 sequence (DNA): TGTGCCAGCAGCTTGGAGCGGAGCTCCTACAATGAGCAGTTCTTC. Its protein is CASSLERSSYNEQFF.

The chain carries TRBV29-1 and TRBJ1-4; D gene uncertain. Trimming took off 6 bases at V and 6 bases at J, with 14 bases between the two ends. Germline CDR1 and CDR2: SQVTM and ANQGSEA. This CDR3 has 13 residues. CDR3 loop: CSVLPRDHEKLFF. The CDR3 DNA reads TGCAGCGTACTACCGCGGGATCATGAAAAACTGTTTTTT. Full variable domain (rest looked up from reference TRBV29-1 and TRBJ1-4): SAVISQKPSRDICQRGTSLTIQCQVDSQVTMMFWYRQQPGQSLTLIATANQGSEATYESGFVIDKFPISRPNLTFSTLTVSNMSPEDSSIYLCSVLPRDHEKLFFGSGTQLSVL.

The chain has TRBV12-5 and TRBJ1-1; D remains unclear. V was pared by 0 bases and J by 6 bases, with 14 bases between. Germline values: CDR1 LGHNT, CDR2 FRNRAP. This CDR3 spans 15 amino acids. The DNA of the CDR3 is TGTGCTAGTGGTTTGGTATGGTCGGGTCCTGCTGAAGCTTTCTTT. Its protein product is CASGLVWSGPAEAFF.

This chain links TRBV12-3 or TRBV12-4 with TRBJ2-7; D is undetermined. This CDR3 has 13 amino acids. V lost 5 bases and J lost 0, with 8 bases in between. DNA for the CDR3: TGTGCCAGCAGTGTACAAAGCTCCTACGAGCAGTACTTC. Amino acid sequence: CASSVQSSYEQYF.

The chain is built from TRBV9 and TRBJ1-4; D is undetermined. The germline CDR1 and CDR2 sequences are SGDLS and YYNGEE. The CDR3 runs to 17 residues. V lost 4 bases to trimming and J lost 5 bases, with 21 bases between them. The CDR3: CASSTYPEGRSNEKLFF. The CDR3 coding sequence is TGTGCCAGCAGCACCTACCCAGAGGGCAGATCCAATGAAAAACTGTTTTTT.

V gene TRBV5-6 combines with J gene TRBJ1-2; D unclear. The length of the CDR3 is 17 residues. With 3 bases removed from V and 3 bases from J, the gap between germline ends came to 21 bases. Germline V gene sequence: CDR1 SGHDT, CDR2 YYEEEE. The CDR3 sequence: CASSSLEIRLGYYGYTF. CDR3 sequence (DNA): TGTGCCAGCAGCTCACTAGAAATCAGGCTTGGGTACTATGGCTACACCTTC.